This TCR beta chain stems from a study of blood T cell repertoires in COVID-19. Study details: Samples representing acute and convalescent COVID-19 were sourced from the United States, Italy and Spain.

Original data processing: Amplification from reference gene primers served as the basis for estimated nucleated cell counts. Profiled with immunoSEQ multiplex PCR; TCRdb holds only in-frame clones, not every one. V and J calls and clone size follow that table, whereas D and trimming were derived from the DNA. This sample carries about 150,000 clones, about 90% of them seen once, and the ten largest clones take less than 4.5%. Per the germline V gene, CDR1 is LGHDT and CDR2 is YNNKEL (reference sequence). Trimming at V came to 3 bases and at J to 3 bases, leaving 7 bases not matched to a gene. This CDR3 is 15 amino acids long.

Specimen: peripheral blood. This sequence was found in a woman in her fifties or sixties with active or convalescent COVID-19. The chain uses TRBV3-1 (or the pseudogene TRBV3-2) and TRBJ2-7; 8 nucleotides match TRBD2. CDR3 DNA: TGTGCCAGCAGCCAGGGGCGGGGGGCGGTCTACGAGCAGTACTTC. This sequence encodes CASSQGRGAVYEQYF.